These 15 T cell receptor beta chains were all obtained from the same sample, sequenced in a study of blood T cell repertoires in COVID-19. Sequencing was performed with immunoSEQ multiplex PCR; in TCRdb, only in-frame clones are kept and a portion is missing. The sample lists about 170,000 clones, under 90% occurring once. The sample taken for sequencing was peripheral blood. Receptor source: a woman at least 80 years old with active or convalescent COVID-19.

The chain has TRBV6-5 and TRBJ1-4; D might be TRBD1 (6 bases). The V and J ends lost 8 bases and 2 bases respectively, with 15 bases between them. This CDR3 comprises 15 residues. Looked up from germline, CDR1 is MNHEY and CDR2 is SVGAGI. The CDR3 coding sequence is TGTGCCAGCGCAAACAGGGCGACTACTAATGAAAAACTGTTTTTT. It translates to CASANRATTNEKLFF.

The chain links TRBV6-5 to TRBJ1-3; D remains ambiguous. The CDR3 is 15 residues long. Germline-derived CDR1 and CDR2 are MNHEY and SVGAGI. Trimming removed 2 bases from V and 4 bases from J, with 12 bases in between. The CDR3 here is CASSYLGPGGNTIYF. The CDR3 coding sequence is TGTGCCAGCAGTTACCTCGGGCCGGGGGGAAACACCATATATTTT.

The chain joins TRBV7-2 to TRBJ1-2, with TRBD1 identical over 8 bases. Germline CDR1 SGHTA, CDR2 FQGNSA. V trimming: 4 bases; J trimming: 8 bases; junction bases outside the gene matches: 9. The CDR3 has 14 amino acids. CDR3 sequence (DNA): TGTGCCAGCAGCTCCCCTGACAGGGGAATGGGCTACACCTTC. Encoded protein: CASSSPDRGMGYTF. Drawing the rest from reference TRBV7-2 and TRBJ1-2, the complete variable domain is GAGVSQSPSNKVTEKGKDVELRCDPISGHTALYWYRQSLGQGLEFLIYFQGNSAPDKSGLPSDRFSAERTGGSVSTLTIQRTQQEDSAVYLCASSSPDRGMGYTFGSGTRLTVV.

The chain links TRBV5-1 to TRBJ2-5; D gene uncertain. V shed 0 bases and J shed 2 bases, with 11 bases lying between them. CDR3 length: 15 amino acids. The germline V gene has CDR1 SGHRS and CDR2 YFSETQ. This CDR3 reads CASSLAPTLQETQYF. Written as DNA, the CDR3 is TGCGCCAGCAGCTTGGCTCCGACTCTACAAGAGACCCAGTACTTC.

J is TRBJ1-1 and V is TRBV5-4; 7 positions match TRBD1. This CDR3 contains 12 residues. V dropped 4 bases and J dropped 9; count of bases not matched to a gene: 6. Germline loops: CDR1 SGHNT, CDR2 YYREEE (reference sequence). The CDR3 sequence: CASSRNRGKAFF. The CDR3 nucleotides read TGTGCCAGCAGCCGCAACAGGGGAAAAGCTTTCTTT.

The J gene is TRBJ2-7, the V gene TRBV15; 7 nucleotides align to TRBD1. This CDR3 region has 16 residues. From germline, CDR1 is LNHNV and CDR2 YYDKDF (reference sequence). V was pared by 1 base and J by 3 bases, with 9 bases of the junction left unmatched. For the CDR3, the DNA is TGTGCCACCAGCAGAGTCGGAACAGGGGACCACTACGAGCAGTACTTC. Translated, it gives CATSRVGTGDHYEQYF. Full variable domain (remainder filled in from reference TRBV15 and TRBJ2-7): DAMVIQNPRYQVTQFGKPVTLSCSQTLNHNVMYWYQQKSSQAPKLLFHYYDKDFNNEADTPDNFQSRRPNTSFCFLDIRSPGLGDTAMYLCATSRVGTGDHYEQYFGPGTRLTVT.

CDR3 nucleotide sequence: TGTGCCAGCACCGTAAGCGGGAGTATGACAGATACGCAGTATTTT. Residues: CASTVSGSMTDTQYF. The V and J genes are TRBV5-4 and TRBJ2-3; 8 bases are a match to TRBD2. This CDR3 has 15 amino acids. Losses at the gene ends were 6 bases for V and 3 bases for J; bases not matched to a gene: 9. Germline V gene lookup returns CDR1 SGHNT and CDR2 YYREEE (reference sequence).

This clone turned up a few times. V and J are TRBV21-1 and TRBJ2-7; no check of the table's D call, TRBD1, against the DNA was made. TRBV21-1 has pseudogene status. The CDR3 has 16 amino acids. This chain's CDR3 is CASSKGTGQGAYEQYF. Here the CDR3 DNA reads TGTGCCAGCAGCAAAGGGACCGGACAGGGGGCGTACGAGCAGTACTTC.

J is TRBJ1-4 and V is TRBV27; 9 bases fit TRBD1. V was clipped by 5 bases and J by 10 bases; unmatched bases: 14. The CDR3 runs 16 residues. The germline V gene encodes CDR1 MNHEY and CDR2 SMNVEV (reference sequence). CDR3 in amino acids: CASSVLPGQGSGKLFF. CDR3 nucleotide sequence: TGTGCCAGCAGTGTACTACCGGGACAGGGATCTGGAAAACTGTTTTTT.

This chain links TRBV6-5 with TRBJ1-2, with 8 nucleotides matching TRBD1. Looked up from germline, CDR1 is MNHEY and CDR2 is SVGAGI. The CDR3 loop spans 14 amino acids. The V segment lost 7 bases and the J segment 4 bases; nucleotides outside the gene matches: 8. The CDR3 coding sequence is TGTGCCAGCATCCCCCCGGGACAGGTCTATGGCTACACCTTC. Translated, it gives CASIPPGQVYGYTF.

V gene TRBV18 combines with J gene TRBJ2-2; D ambiguous. The CDR3 is 16 residues long. Trimming removed 6 bases from V and 8 bases from J, with 22 bases in between. Per the germline V gene, CDR1 is KGHSH and CDR2 is LQKENI. CDR3 DNA sequence: TGTGCCAGCTCTCAATCAGGTCCCCCACACCGAGGGGAGCTGTTTTTT. It codes for CASSQSGPPHRGELFF.

This clone was observed a few times. Mismatch with germline at one junction end may stem from a read error. The J gene is TRBJ1-2, the V gene TRBV6-1; D gene ambiguous. Germline CDR1 MNHNS, CDR2 SASEGT. CDR3 size: 15 residues. CDR3 protein: CASREAAVANYGYTF. In nucleotides, the CDR3 is TGTGCCAGCAGGGAAGCAGCGGTAGCTAACTATGGCTACACCTTC.

The chain combines TRBV5-4 with TRBJ2-7; TRBD2 is a possible D gene (5 bases). Germline CDR1 and CDR2: SGHNT and YYREEE (reference sequence). V lost 4 bases, J lost 5 bases, and 22 bases lay in between. The CDR3 has 16 residues. The CDR3 DNA is TGTGCCAGCAGCCCAGAGACGGACTCCTACGTCAACGAGCAGTACTTC. Amino acid sequence: CASSPETDSYVNEQYF.

The rearrangement links TRBV28 to TRBJ2-7; no reliable D call. The germline V gene has CDR1 MDHEN and CDR2 SYDVKM. V lost 5 bases and J lost 2, with 7 bases in between. The CDR3 runs to 12 residues. CDR3 protein: CASSQDPYEQYF. The DNA of the CDR3 is TGTGCCAGCAGTCAGGATCCCTACGAGCAGTACTTC.

This rearrangement joins TRBV3-1 (or the pseudogene TRBV3-2) to TRBJ2-1; 9 bases are shared with TRBD2. Germline CDR1 LGHDT, CDR2 YNNKEL (reference sequence). CDR3 length: 14 residues. Trimming took 0 bases from V and 10 from J; bases not matched to a gene: 4. CDR3 amino acids: CASSQEGLAIEQFF. DNA of the CDR3: TGTGCCAGCAGCCAAGAGGGACTAGCTATCGAGCAGTTCTTC.